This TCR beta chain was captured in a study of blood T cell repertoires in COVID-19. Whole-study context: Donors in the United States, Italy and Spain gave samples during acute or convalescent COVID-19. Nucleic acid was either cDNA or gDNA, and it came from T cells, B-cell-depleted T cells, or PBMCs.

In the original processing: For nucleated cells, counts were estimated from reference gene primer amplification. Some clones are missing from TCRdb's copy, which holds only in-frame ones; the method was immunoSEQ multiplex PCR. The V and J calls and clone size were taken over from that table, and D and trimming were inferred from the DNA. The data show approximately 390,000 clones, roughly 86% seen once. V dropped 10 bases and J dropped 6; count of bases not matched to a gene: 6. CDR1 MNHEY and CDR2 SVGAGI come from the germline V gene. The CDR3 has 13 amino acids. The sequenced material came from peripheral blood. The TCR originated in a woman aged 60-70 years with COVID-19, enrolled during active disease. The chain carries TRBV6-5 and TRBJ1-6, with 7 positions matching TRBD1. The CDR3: CATRQGPNSPLHF. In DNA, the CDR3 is TGTGCCACCAGACAGGGCCCTAATTCACCCCTCCACTTT.